This T cell receptor (beta chain) was recovered during a study of blood T cells in healthy people across ages. Primed by a sample-barcoded 5' primer and a J-beta primer mix, a second PCR proceeded for roughly 6 to 12 cycles. TCRdb re-analysed the 5' RACE reads in MiXCR, keeping a single row per CDR3 protein. The sample has about 1.6 million distinct CDR3 sequences, roughly 32% seen once. This receptor was obtained from a woman in her 30s in good health. Source material: blood.

In nucleotides, the CDR3 is TGTGCCAGCACAGACTGGGGGTCGGGCTACACCTTC. Its protein is CASTDWGSGYTF. The rearrangement joins TRBV11-2 to TRBJ1-2, with a tentative D call TRBD1 (5 bases). The V end lost 7 bases, the J end lost 8 bases, and 14 bases lay between the germline ends. The CDR3 loop spans 12 amino acids. Per germline, CDR1 SGHAT and CDR2 FQNNGV.